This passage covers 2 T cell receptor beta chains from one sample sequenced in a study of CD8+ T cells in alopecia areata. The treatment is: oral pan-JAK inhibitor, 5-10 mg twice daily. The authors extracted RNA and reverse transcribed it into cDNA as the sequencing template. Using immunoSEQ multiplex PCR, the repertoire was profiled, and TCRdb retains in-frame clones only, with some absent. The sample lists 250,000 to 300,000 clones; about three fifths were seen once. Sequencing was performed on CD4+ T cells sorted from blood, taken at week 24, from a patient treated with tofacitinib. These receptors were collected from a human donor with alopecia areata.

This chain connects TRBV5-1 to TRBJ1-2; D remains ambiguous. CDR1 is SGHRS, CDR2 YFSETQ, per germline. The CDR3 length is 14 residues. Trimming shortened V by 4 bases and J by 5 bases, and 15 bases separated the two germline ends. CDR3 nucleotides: TGCGCCAGCAGCCCACAACGGTTCATGTATGGCTACACCTTC. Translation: CASSPQRFMYGYTF.

CDR3 region: CASTRLAGDQETQYF. In DNA, the CDR3 is TGCGCCAGCACCAGACTAGCGGGGGACCAAGAGACCCAGTACTTC. The V gene is TRBV5-1, the J gene TRBJ2-5; TRBD2 aligns across 12 bases. The CDR3 has 15 residues. CDR1 SGHRS and CDR2 YFSETQ come from the germline V gene. V shed 6 bases, J shed 0 bases, and the junction held 3 bases outside the gene matches.